This T cell receptor beta chain was observed in a study of shared clonotypes between healthy human individuals. Study-level findings and limits: Investigators expected sequencing depth to affect clonotype sharing among donors. Clonotypes shared by all four sorted-subset donors had higher generation probabilities than non-shared clonotypes.

V was clipped by 4 bases and J by 1 base, with 1 base between them. CDR3 length: 11 amino acids. CDR1 and CDR2 from the germline V gene are SGHAT and FQNNGV. This clone turned up a few times. The antigen remains unidentified. This sample also contains other DNA sequences that code for the same CDR3. Produced via immunoSEQ multiplex PCR; TCRdb's table is partial and in-frame only. Of about 2.3 million clones in the sample, around 92% are singletons; the top ten hold 0.37%. The source material was naive CD4+ T cells from PBMCs. Subset specified: CD45RA+ positively selected. This sequence originates from a man aged 18 to 35 in good health. Some clones in this sample may be carry-over from other donors' samples. The gene calls are TRBV11-2 and TRBJ2-5, with D unresolved. In nucleotides, the CDR3 is TGTGCCAGCAGCTCCCAAGAGACCCAGTACTTC. Encoded protein: CASSSQETQYF.